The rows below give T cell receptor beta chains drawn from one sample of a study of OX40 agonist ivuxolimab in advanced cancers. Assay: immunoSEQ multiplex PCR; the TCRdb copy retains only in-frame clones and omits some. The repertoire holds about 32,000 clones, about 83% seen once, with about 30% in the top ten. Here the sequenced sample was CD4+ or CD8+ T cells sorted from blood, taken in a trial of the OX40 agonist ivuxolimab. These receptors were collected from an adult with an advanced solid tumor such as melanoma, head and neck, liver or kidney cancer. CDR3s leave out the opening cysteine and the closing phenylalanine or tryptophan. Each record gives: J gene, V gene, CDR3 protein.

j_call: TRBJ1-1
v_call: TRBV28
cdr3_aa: ASRVGSEAF

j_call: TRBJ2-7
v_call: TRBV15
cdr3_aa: ATSAGVSYEQY

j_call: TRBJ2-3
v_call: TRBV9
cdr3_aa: ASSVWGLAGGGTDTQY

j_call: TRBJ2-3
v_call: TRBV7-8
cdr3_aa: ASSRGQSSTDTQY

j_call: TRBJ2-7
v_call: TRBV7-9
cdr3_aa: ASSLVRGLIYEQY

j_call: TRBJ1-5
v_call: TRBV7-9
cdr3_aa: ASSLAHERAQH

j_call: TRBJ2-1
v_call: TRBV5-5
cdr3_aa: ASSLRQALEQF

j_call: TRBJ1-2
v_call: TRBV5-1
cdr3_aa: ASSLWRDRSYGYT

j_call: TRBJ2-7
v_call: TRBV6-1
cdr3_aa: ASSQSGSVLEEQY

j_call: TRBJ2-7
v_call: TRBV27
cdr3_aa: ASSLLAGFHEQY

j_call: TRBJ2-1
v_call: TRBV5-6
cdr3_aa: ASSGPLAGYNEQF

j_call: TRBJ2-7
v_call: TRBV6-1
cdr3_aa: ASSEALGQLRYEQY

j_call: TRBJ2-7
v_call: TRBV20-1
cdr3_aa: SASRDYEQY

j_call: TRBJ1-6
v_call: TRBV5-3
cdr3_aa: ANEGIDSPLH